This T cell receptor (beta chain) was retrieved from a study of blood T cell repertoires in COVID-19. Study-wide context: The origin of the acute and convalescent COVID-19 samples was the United States, Italy and Spain. PBMCs, B-cell-depleted T cells, or T cells were the source of the cDNA or gDNA that made up the material.

The V gene's germline CDR1 is MRHNA and CDR2 SNTAGT. This CDR3 is built from 15 residues. J lost 7 bases, V lost 0 bases, and 3 bases had no gene match. TCRdb's table, derived via immunoSEQ multiplex PCR, lists solely in-frame clones and lacks some. In the table there are fewer than 250,000 clones, around 82% of which are singletons. V usage is TRBV6-4 and J usage is TRBJ1-6, with 7 bases matching TRBD1. This sequence originates from a woman in her seventies with acute or convalescent COVID-19. The material sequenced was peripheral blood. DNA for the CDR3: TGTGCCAGCAGTGACTCACAACAGGGGAATTCACCCCTCCACTTT. Residues: CASSDSQQGNSPLHF.